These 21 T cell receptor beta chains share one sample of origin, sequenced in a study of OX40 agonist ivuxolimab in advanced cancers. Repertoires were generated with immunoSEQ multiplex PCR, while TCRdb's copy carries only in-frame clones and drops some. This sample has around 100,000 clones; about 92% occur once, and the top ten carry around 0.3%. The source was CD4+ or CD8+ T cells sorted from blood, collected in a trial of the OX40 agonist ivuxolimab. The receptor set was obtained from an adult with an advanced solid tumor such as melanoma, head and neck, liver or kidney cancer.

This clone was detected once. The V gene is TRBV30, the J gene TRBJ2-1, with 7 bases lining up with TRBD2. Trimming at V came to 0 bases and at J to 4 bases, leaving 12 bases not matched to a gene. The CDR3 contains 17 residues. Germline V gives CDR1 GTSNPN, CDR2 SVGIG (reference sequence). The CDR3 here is CAWSVPSGRWVYNEQFF. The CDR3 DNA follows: TGTGCCTGGAGTGTCCCTAGCGGTCGGTGGGTGTACAATGAGCAGTTCTTC. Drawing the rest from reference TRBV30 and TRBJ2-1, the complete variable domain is SQTIHQWPATLVQPVGSPLSLECTVEGTSNPNLYWYRQAAGRGLQLLFYSVGIGQISSEVPQNLSASRPQDRQFILSSKKLLLSDSGFYLCAWSVPSGRWVYNEQFFGPGTRLTVL.

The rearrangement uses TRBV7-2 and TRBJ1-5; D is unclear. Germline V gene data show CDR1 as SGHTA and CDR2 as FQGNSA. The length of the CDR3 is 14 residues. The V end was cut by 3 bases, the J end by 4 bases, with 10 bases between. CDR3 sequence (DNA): TGTGCCAGCAGCTTTGACCATGGGAATCAGCCCCAGCATTTT. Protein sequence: CASSFDHGNQPQHF.

The CDR3 sequence: CASSPQGVHEKLFF. The CDR3 DNA follows: TGTGCCAGCAGCCCACAGGGGGTGCACGAAAAACTGTTTTTT. The rearrangement joins TRBV7-9 to TRBJ1-4, with 8 bases lining up with TRBD1. Germline V gene sequence: CDR1 SEHNR, CDR2 FQNEAQ (reference sequence). This CDR3 is built from 14 residues. The junction had 7 bases not matched to a gene; V was cut back by 5 bases and J by 8 bases.

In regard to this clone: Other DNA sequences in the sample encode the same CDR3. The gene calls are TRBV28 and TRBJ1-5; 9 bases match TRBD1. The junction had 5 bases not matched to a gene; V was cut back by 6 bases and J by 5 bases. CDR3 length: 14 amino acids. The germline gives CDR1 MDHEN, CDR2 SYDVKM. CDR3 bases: TGTGCCAGCAGCCCCGGGACAGGGCATCAGCCCCAGCATTTT. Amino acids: CASSPGTGHQPQHF.

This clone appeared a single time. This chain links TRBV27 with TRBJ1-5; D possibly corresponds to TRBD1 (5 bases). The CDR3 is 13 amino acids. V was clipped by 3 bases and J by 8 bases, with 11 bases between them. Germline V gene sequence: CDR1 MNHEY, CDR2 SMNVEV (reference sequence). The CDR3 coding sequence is TGTGCCAGCAGTTTTAGGGGACGGGAGCCCCAGCATTTT. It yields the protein CASSFRGREPQHF.

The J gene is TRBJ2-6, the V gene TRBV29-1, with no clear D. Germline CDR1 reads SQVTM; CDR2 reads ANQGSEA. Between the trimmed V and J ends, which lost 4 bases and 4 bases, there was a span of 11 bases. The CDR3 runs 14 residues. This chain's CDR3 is CSVGYPEGANVLTF. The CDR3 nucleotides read TGCAGCGTTGGATATCCGGAGGGGGCCAACGTCCTGACTTTC.

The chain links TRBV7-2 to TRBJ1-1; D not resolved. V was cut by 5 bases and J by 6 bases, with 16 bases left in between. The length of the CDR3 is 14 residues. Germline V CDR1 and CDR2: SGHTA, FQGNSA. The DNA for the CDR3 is TGTGCCAGCAGCCCGAAAAGATCCTTACCTGAAGCTTTCTTT. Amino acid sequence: CASSPKRSLPEAFF. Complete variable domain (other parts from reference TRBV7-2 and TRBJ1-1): GAGVSQSPSNKVTEKGKDVELRCDPISGHTALYWYRQSLGQGLEFLIYFQGNSAPDKSGLPSDRFSAERTGGSVSTLTIQRTQQEDSAVYLCASSPKRSLPEAFFGQGTRLTVV.

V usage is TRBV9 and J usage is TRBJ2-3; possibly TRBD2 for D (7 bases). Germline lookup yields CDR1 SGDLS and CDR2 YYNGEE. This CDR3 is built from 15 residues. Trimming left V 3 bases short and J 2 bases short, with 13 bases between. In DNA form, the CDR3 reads TGTGCCAGCAGCGCGGCGGGGGCCTTCACAGATACGCAGTATTTT. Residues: CASSAAGAFTDTQYF.

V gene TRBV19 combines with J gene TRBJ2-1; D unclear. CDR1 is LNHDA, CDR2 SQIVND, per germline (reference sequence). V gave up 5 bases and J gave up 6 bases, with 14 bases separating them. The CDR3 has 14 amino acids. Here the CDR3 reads CASSQNLPRNEQFF. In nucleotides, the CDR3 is TGTGCCAGTAGTCAGAATCTCCCCCGCAATGAGCAGTTCTTC.

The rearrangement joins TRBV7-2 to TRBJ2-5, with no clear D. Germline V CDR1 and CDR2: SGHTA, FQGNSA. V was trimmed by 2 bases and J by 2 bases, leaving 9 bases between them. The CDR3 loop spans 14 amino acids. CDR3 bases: TGTGCCAGCAGCTTATTCGGACCTCAAGAGACCCAGTACTTC. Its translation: CASSLFGPQETQYF.

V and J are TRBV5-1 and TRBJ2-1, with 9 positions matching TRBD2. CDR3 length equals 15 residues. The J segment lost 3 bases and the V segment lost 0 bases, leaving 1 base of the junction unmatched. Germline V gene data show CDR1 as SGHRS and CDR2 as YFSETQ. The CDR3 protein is CASSLVAGVYNEQFF. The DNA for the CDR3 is TGCGCCAGCAGCTTGGTAGCGGGAGTCTACAATGAGCAGTTCTTC.

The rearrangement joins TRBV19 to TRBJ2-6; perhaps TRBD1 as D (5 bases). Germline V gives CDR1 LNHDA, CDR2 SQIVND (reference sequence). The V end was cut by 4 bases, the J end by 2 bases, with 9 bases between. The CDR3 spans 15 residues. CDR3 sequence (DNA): TGTGCCAGTAGTAACCAAGGGGCTGGGGCCAACGTCCTGACTTTC. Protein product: CASSNQGAGANVLTF.

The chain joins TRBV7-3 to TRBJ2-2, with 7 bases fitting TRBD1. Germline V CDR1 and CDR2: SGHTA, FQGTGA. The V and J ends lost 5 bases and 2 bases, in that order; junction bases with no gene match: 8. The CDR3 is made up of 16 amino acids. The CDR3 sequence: CASSRVGTANTGELFF. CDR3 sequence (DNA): TGTGCCAGCAGCCGGGTAGGGACAGCCAACACCGGGGAGCTGTTTTTT.

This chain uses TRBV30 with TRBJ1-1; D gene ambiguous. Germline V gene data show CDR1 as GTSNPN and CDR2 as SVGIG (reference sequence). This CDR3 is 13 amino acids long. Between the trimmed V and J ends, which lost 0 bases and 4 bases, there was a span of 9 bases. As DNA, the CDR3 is TGTGCCTGGAGTGTACGATGGGGCACTGAAGCTTTCTTT. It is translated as CAWSVRWGTEAFF.

CDR3 loop: CAISVDRERLTPLHF. Here the CDR3 DNA reads TGTGCCATCAGTGTCGACAGAGAGCGGCTAACACCCCTCCACTTT. V usage is TRBV10-3 and J usage is TRBJ1-6, with D perhaps TRBD1 (5 bases). Between the trimmed V and J ends, which lost 4 bases and 11 bases, there was a span of 18 bases. The length of the CDR3 is 15 residues. Germline CDR1 ENHRY, CDR2 SYGVKD.

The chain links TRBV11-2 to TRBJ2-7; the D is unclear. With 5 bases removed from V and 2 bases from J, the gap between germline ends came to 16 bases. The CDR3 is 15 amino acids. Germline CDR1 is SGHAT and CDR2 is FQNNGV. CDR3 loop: CASSPRLTLTYEQYF. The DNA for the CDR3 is TGTGCCAGCAGCCCCAGACTCACCTTAACCTACGAGCAGTACTTC.

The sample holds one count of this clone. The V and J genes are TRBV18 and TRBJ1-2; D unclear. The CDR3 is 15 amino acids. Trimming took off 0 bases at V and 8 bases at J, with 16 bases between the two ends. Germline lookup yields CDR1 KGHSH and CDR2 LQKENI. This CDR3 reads CASSPPWDGSSGYTF. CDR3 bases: TGTGCCAGCTCACCACCCTGGGATGGTTCCTCCGGCTACACCTTC.

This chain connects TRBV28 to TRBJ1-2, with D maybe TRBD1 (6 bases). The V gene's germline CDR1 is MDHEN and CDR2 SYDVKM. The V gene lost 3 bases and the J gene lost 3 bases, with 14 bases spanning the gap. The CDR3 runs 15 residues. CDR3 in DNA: TGTGCCAGCAGTTTTGTAGGGGGGTTCGACTATGGCTACACCTTC. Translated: CASSFVGGFDYGYTF.

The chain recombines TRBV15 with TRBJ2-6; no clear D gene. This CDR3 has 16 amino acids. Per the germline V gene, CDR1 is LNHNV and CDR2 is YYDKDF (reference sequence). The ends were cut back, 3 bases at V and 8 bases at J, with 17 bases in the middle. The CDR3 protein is CATSRGFGPETNVLTF. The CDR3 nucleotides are TGTGCCACCAGCAGGGGGTTCGGCCCAGAGACCAACGTCCTGACTTTC.

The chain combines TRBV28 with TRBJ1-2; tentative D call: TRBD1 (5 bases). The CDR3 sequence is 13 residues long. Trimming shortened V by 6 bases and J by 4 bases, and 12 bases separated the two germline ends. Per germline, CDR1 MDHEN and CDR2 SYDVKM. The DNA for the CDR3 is TGTGCCAGCAGACGGGGCGGACCCTATGGCTACACCTTC. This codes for CASRRGGPYGYTF.

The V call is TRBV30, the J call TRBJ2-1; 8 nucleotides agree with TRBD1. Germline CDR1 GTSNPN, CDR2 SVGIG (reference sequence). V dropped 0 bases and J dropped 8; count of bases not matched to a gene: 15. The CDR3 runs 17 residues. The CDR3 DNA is TGTGCCTGGAGTGTACTACTAGTGGGACAGGTAATGCATGAGCAGTTCTTC. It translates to CAWSVLLVGQVMHEQFF.